These T cell receptor beta chains were read from a single sample in a study of T cells in localized non-small cell lung cancer. Profiled with immunoSEQ multiplex PCR; TCRdb holds only in-frame clones, not every one. Of approximately 76,000 clones listed, 80% were seen once; the top ten hold 8% to 10%. Sequenced here: peripheral blood, sampled before any cancer treatment. The receptor set was obtained from a female donor of 60 years or more with stage I lung adenocarcinoma. CDR3s include the opening cysteine and the closing phenylalanine or tryptophan. Each record gives: CDR3 DNA, CDR3 protein, clone size, D gene, V gene, J gene. The D gene is left open where the match is weak. For some rows the clone size is stated as once, few or many, or as a class when expanded; others skip it.

DNA: TGTGCCAGCTCACACCTCCCACTGAACACTGAAGCTTTCTTT
CDR3: CASSHLPLNTEAFF
size: NA
D: NA
V: TRBV18
J: TRBJ1-1

DNA: TGTGCCAGCAGCGTCGGGACAGGGGGCCATAATAGCAATCAGCCCCAGCATTTT
CDR3: CASSVGTGGHNSNQPQHF
size: NA
D: TRBD1
V: TRBV9
J: TRBJ1-5

DNA: TGTGCCAGCAGTTACCTTACATCGGGGCGGCCCGGGGAGCTGTTTTTT
CDR3: CASSYLTSGRPGELFF
size: NA
D: NA
V: TRBV6-5
J: TRBJ2-2

DNA: TGCGCCAGCAGCCAAGATGCGGGATACGAAAACGAAAAACTGTTTTTT
CDR3: CASSQDAGYENEKLFF
size: NA
D: NA
V: TRBV4-3
J: TRBJ1-4

DNA: TGTGCCAGCAGCCGGGACAGAAAAGGTGAAGCTTTCTTT
CDR3: CASSRDRKGEAFF
size: NA
D: TRBD1
V: TRBV5-5
J: TRBJ1-1

DNA: TGTGCCAGCAAGGGACTAGCAACCGGGGAGCTGTTTTTT
CDR3: CASKGLATGELFF
size: NA
D: TRBD2
V: TRBV2
J: TRBJ2-2

DNA: TGCAGCGTTGAAGAGTTCCAATTTGGGGGTAATGAGCAGTTCTTC
CDR3: CSVEEFQFGGNEQFF
size: NA
D: NA
V: TRBV29-1
J: TRBJ2-1

DNA: TGTGCCAGCAGCTCTCTAGCGGGCAATGAGCAGTTCTTC
CDR3: CASSSLAGNEQFF
size: NA
D: TRBD2
V: TRBV5-4
J: TRBJ2-1

DNA: TGTGCTAGTGGTTTTCGGGGGGCAGTCCTTACGAACACCGGGGAGCTGTTTTTT
CDR3: CASGFRGAVLTNTGELFF
size: NA
D: NA
V: TRBV12-5
J: TRBJ2-2

DNA: TGCAGCGTTGAAGGGCGGGACAGTTTTATTGAGCAGTTCTTC
CDR3: CSVEGRDSFIEQFF
size: NA
D: NA
V: TRBV29-1
J: TRBJ2-1

DNA: TGTGCCAGCAGCTCCAACCCGGGGACAGGGCAGGGATTGGCTAACTATGGCTACACCTTC
CDR3: CASSSNPGTGQGLANYGYTF
size: once
D: TRBD1
V: TRBV7-6
J: TRBJ1-2

DNA: TGTGCCAGCAGTACAGGAGTTTTTAACTATGGCTACACCTTC
CDR3: CASSTGVFNYGYTF
size: medium-sized
D: NA
V: TRBV6-6
J: TRBJ1-2

DNA: TGTGCCAGTTGTGGTGGGGAAAGCACAGTGGCTTTCTTT
CDR3: CASCGGESTVAFF
size: NA
D: NA
V: TRBV19
J: TRBJ1-1

DNA: TGTGCCAGCAGTGGTCGAACAGACGGGGGGGAAGCTTTCTTT
CDR3: CASSGRTDGGEAFF
size: once
D: NA
V: TRBV2
J: TRBJ1-1

DNA: TGTGCCAGCAGCTTGGAGTCGGGACGCTTGAACACTGAAGCTTTCTTT
CDR3: CASSLESGRLNTEAFF
size: NA
D: NA
V: TRBV5-4
J: TRBJ1-1

DNA: TGCGCCAGCAGCTTGACAGGGGGAGGTAACTATGGCTACACCTTC
CDR3: CASSLTGGGNYGYTF
size: NA
D: TRBD1
V: TRBV5-1
J: TRBJ1-2

DNA: TGTGCCAGCAGCTTCGGGACAGGGACCGATTCACCCCTCCACTTT
CDR3: CASSFGTGTDSPLHF
size: NA
D: TRBD1
V: TRBV7-2
J: TRBJ1-6

DNA: TGTGCCAGCAGTCTGGACAGGGTGAGGACTGAAGCTTTCTTT
CDR3: CASSLDRVRTEAFF
size: NA
D: TRBD1
V: TRBV28
J: TRBJ1-1

DNA: TGCAGTGCTAGATTTGGAGAGACCCAGTACTTC
CDR3: CSARFGETQYF
size: NA
D: NA
V: TRBV20-1
J: TRBJ2-5

DNA: TGTGCCAGCAGCCCAGGGGGGGGCCCGAACACTGAAGCTTTCTTT
CDR3: CASSPGGGPNTEAFF
size: NA
D: TRBD1
V: TRBV7-8
J: TRBJ1-1

DNA: TGTGCCAGCAGTTACATCGGGGCTAGCGGGAGTTACGAGCAGTACTTC
CDR3: CASSYIGASGSYEQYF
size: NA
D: TRBD2
V: TRBV6-5
J: TRBJ2-7

DNA: TGTGCCAGCAGCCAGCCTCCCGGGGATGGCACAGATACGCAGTATTTT
CDR3: CASSQPPGDGTDTQYF
size: NA
D: NA
V: TRBV4-2
J: TRBJ2-3

DNA: TGTGCCAGCAGTTTAGGGCTCTATACCGGGGAGCTGTTTTTT
CDR3: CASSLGLYTGELFF
size: NA
D: NA
V: TRBV27
J: TRBJ2-2

DNA: TGTGCCAGCAGCGAGGGGTACGAGACCCAGTACTTC
CDR3: CASSEGYETQYF
size: NA
D: NA
V: TRBV6-1
J: TRBJ2-5

DNA: TGTGCCAGCAGTTTATACAGGGGGATCAACACCGGGGAGCTGTTTTTT
CDR3: CASSLYRGINTGELFF
size: NA
D: TRBD1
V: TRBV6-5
J: TRBJ2-2

DNA: TGTGCCTGGAGTCACCCGACAGGGTTCCTAGCTAACTATGGCTACACCTTC
CDR3: CAWSHPTGFLANYGYTF
size: NA
D: TRBD1
V: TRBV30
J: TRBJ1-2

DNA: TGCGCCAGCAGAGGAGGGGGGGCCCAAGAGACCCAGTACTTC
CDR3: CASRGGGAQETQYF
size: NA
D: NA
V: TRBV5-1
J: TRBJ2-5

DNA: TGTGCCAGCAGTCCACAGGGGAGTGGCGACTATGGCTACACCTTC
CDR3: CASSPQGSGDYGYTF
size: NA
D: TRBD1
V: TRBV6-5
J: TRBJ1-2

DNA: TGTGCCAGCAGCTTGCCACGGGTTGGATTTGCTGAGCAGTTCTTC
CDR3: CASSLPRVGFAEQFF
size: NA
D: NA
V: TRBV7-2
J: TRBJ2-1

DNA: TGTGCCAGCAGCCAAGATAGGCAGGGGCCTCAAGAGACCCAGTACTTC
CDR3: CASSQDRQGPQETQYF
size: NA
D: NA
V: TRBV14
J: TRBJ2-5

DNA: TGCAGCGTTGATAGGGCCTCCGGACGGGAGCAGTTCTTC
CDR3: CSVDRASGREQFF
size: NA
D: NA
V: TRBV29-1
J: TRBJ2-1

DNA: TGTGCCAGCAGTGTCACTAGCGGGGTGCCCAAGGAGCAGTACTTC
CDR3: CASSVTSGVPKEQYF
size: NA
D: TRBD2
V: TRBV27
J: TRBJ2-7

DNA: TGTGCCAGCAGCTCGTCGGGGTCGAGGCAAGAGACCCAGTACTTC
CDR3: CASSSSGSRQETQYF
size: NA
D: NA
V: TRBV11-2
J: TRBJ2-5

DNA: TGCAGCGTTGAACCCATCGGGCGGAGGGCCCGCTACAATGAGCAGTTCTTC
CDR3: CSVEPIGRRARYNEQFF
size: few
D: NA
V: TRBV29-1
J: TRBJ2-1

DNA: TGTGCCTGGAGTGGTGTAAGTGAAGCTTTCTTT
CDR3: CAWSGVSEAFF
size: NA
D: NA
V: TRBV30
J: TRBJ1-1

DNA: TGTGCCAGCAGCCGCGGAATTTACGAGCAGTACTTC
CDR3: CASSRGIYEQYF
size: NA
D: NA
V: TRBV11-2
J: TRBJ2-7

DNA: TGTGCCAGCAGCTGGCAACAGGGCTACGAGCAGTACTTC
CDR3: CASSWQQGYEQYF
size: NA
D: NA
V: TRBV5-4
J: TRBJ2-7

DNA: TGTGCCAGCAGCCCGCCCACAGGGGGATGGACTGAAGCTTTCTTT
CDR3: CASSPPTGGWTEAFF
size: NA
D: TRBD1
V: TRBV7-9
J: TRBJ1-1

DNA: TGTGCCAGCAGCCTACCCGGGACGGTCGGCTATGGCTACACCTTC
CDR3: CASSLPGTVGYGYTF
size: NA
D: NA
V: TRBV7-9
J: TRBJ1-2

DNA: TGTGCCAGCAGTGGGACTAGCGGTCCAACAGATACGCAGTATTTT
CDR3: CASSGTSGPTDTQYF
size: NA
D: TRBD2
V: TRBV28
J: TRBJ2-3

DNA: TGTGCCAGCAGCTTAGCGGGCCAGCATCAGCCCCAGCATTTT
CDR3: CASSLAGQHQPQHF
size: NA
D: NA
V: TRBV7-8
J: TRBJ1-5

DNA: TGTGCCAGCAGTCCCCAACTCTACGAGCAGTACTTC
CDR3: CASSPQLYEQYF
size: NA
D: NA
V: TRBV28
J: TRBJ2-7

DNA: TGTGCCAGCAGCGAAGTTACAGGGTGGGGCTACACCTTC
CDR3: CASSEVTGWGYTF
size: NA
D: NA
V: TRBV7-2
J: TRBJ1-2

DNA: TGTGCCTGGAGTGTAGACAGGGGAAGGTTCTACGAGCAGTACTTC
CDR3: CAWSVDRGRFYEQYF
size: NA
D: TRBD1
V: TRBV30
J: TRBJ2-7

DNA: TGTGCCAGCAGCTTAGGGGGCAGGGATAGGAGAACTTATGGCTACACCTTC
CDR3: CASSLGGRDRRTYGYTF
size: NA
D: TRBD1
V: TRBV9
J: TRBJ1-2

DNA: TGTGCCAGCAGCTTAGCCCGGACAGGGGGCGTCACTGAAGCTTTCTTT
CDR3: CASSLARTGGVTEAFF
size: NA
D: TRBD1
V: TRBV7-9
J: TRBJ1-1

DNA: TGTGCCAGCAGCCAAGATGCGGTCTATGGCTACACCTTC
CDR3: CASSQDAVYGYTF
size: NA
D: NA
V: TRBV14
J: TRBJ1-2

DNA: TGCGCCAGCCCCTATAGCAATCAGCCCCAGCATTTT
CDR3: CASPYSNQPQHF
size: NA
D: NA
V: TRBV10-1
J: TRBJ1-5

DNA: TGTGCCAGCAGCTTTACCGAGACCCAGTACTTC
CDR3: CASSFTETQYF
size: NA
D: NA
V: TRBV7-2
J: TRBJ2-5

DNA: TGTGCCAGCAGCTTAGGGGGGTCTGAAAAACTGTTTTTT
CDR3: CASSLGGSEKLFF
size: NA
D: NA
V: TRBV7-9
J: TRBJ1-4

DNA: TGTGCCAGCAGTTTGTCGGACAGAAACTATGGCTACACCTTC
CDR3: CASSLSDRNYGYTF
size: few
D: NA
V: TRBV28
J: TRBJ1-2

DNA: TGTGCCAGCAGGCCCGGGACTAGCGGGAGTTCTTACGAGCAGTACTTC
CDR3: CASRPGTSGSSYEQYF
size: NA
D: TRBD2
V: TRBV28
J: TRBJ2-7

DNA: TGTGCCAGCGGGGCGGGACGGGACACCGGGGAGCTGTTTTTT
CDR3: CASGAGRDTGELFF
size: NA
D: NA
V: TRBV7-3
J: TRBJ2-2

DNA: TGTGCCAGCAGCACCGATGCGGGACCGGGGATTTACTTC
CDR3: CASSTDAGPGIYF
size: NA
D: NA
V: TRBV7-2
J: TRBJ2-4

DNA: TGTGCCAGCAGCTTGGACAGGGGGGAAGAGCAGTTCTTC
CDR3: CASSLDRGEEQFF
size: NA
D: TRBD1
V: TRBV5-4
J: TRBJ2-1

DNA: TGTGCCAGCAGCGTAGCAAACAGCATGAACACTGAAGCTTTCTTT
CDR3: CASSVANSMNTEAFF
size: once
D: NA
V: TRBV9
J: TRBJ1-1

DNA: TGTGCCAGCAGTTCCGTAAGGAGTCCCCAAAACATTCAGTACTTC
CDR3: CASSSVRSPQNIQYF
size: NA
D: NA
V: TRBV6-6
J: TRBJ2-4

DNA: TGTGCCAGCTCCTATAGCGGGGGGATCGGCATTCAGTACTTC
CDR3: CASSYSGGIGIQYF
size: few
D: TRBD2
V: TRBV11-2
J: TRBJ2-4

DNA: TGTGCCAGCAGCGTCTCTAGCGGGAGGTCCAATGAGCAGTTCTTC
CDR3: CASSVSSGRSNEQFF
size: NA
D: TRBD2
V: TRBV9
J: TRBJ2-1

DNA: TGTGCCAGCAGCCGCCAGGGACGGGTTGAAGCTTTCTTT
CDR3: CASSRQGRVEAFF
size: NA
D: NA
V: TRBV7-2
J: TRBJ1-1